Listed below are T cell receptor beta chains from one sample, sequenced in a study of blood T cell repertoires in COVID-19. Assay: immunoSEQ multiplex PCR; the TCRdb copy retains only in-frame clones and omits some. Found here are over 200,000 clones, roughly 90% of them singletons; the top ten hold approximately 2%. The sample was peripheral blood. The origin of the receptors is a man in his thirties or forties who had recovered from COVID-19. Both conserved end residues are part of each CDR3. Fields, in order: clone size, V gene, D gene, J gene, CDR3 protein, CDR3 DNA. The D gene is left open where the match is weak. A clone size is listed for some rows: how often the clone was seen (once, few, many), or a class if it is expanded.

.,TRBV5-1,.,TRBJ2-2,CASSLATGNTGELFF,TGCGCCAGCAGCTTGGCCACTGGGAACACCGGGGAGCTGTTTTTT
.,TRBV4-1,.,TRBJ2-7,CASSQGGGITYEQYF,TGCGCCAGCAGCCAAGGTGGGGGGATTACCTACGAGCAGTACTTC
.,TRBV6-5,.,TRBJ1-2,CASQRAQAAYGYTF,TGTGCCAGCCAGCGGGCCCAAGCAGCCTATGGCTACACCTTC
.,TRBV27,TRBD1,TRBJ1-1,CASTYQGGEKTEAFF,TGTGCCAGCACCTACCAGGGGGGAGAAAAGACTGAAGCTTTCTTT
.,TRBV9,TRBD1,TRBJ1-4,CASSVGGGLEKLFF,TGTGCCAGCAGCGTAGGAGGGGGCTTGGAAAAACTGTTTTTT
.,TRBV19,.,TRBJ1-5,CASSPERTSGNQPQHF,TGTGCCAGTAGCCCTGAGAGGACATCTGGCAATCAGCCCCAGCATTTT
.,TRBV7-8,.,TRBJ1-1,CASSPAVNTEAFF,TGTGCCAGCAGCCCCGCGGTAAACACTGAAGCTTTCTTT
.,TRBV10-1,TRBD1,TRBJ2-7,CASSPGTAYEQYF,TGCGCCAGCAGTCCAGGGACAGCCTACGAGCAGTACTTC
.,TRBV5-1,TRBD1,TRBJ2-7,CASSGGQERYEQYF,TGCGCCAGCAGCGGTGGACAGGAGCGTTACGAGCAGTACTTC
.,TRBV5-1,.,TRBJ2-3,CASSMPRGESASNTQYF,TGCGCCAGCAGCATGCCTAGGGGCGAGTCAGCCTCGAATACGCAGTATTTT
.,TRBV19,.,TRBJ1-4,CASSGTGRGNEKLFF,TGTGCCAGTAGTGGCACAGGTAGAGGTAATGAAAAACTGTTTTTT
.,TRBV10-3,.,TRBJ1-5,CAISEGKGGVGQPQHF,TGTGCCATCAGTGAGGGGAAAGGGGGAGTTGGGCAGCCCCAGCATTTT
.,TRBV27,TRBD1,TRBJ2-7,CASRSRPDRGGRFSHEQYF,TGTGCCAGCAGATCCCGCCCAGACAGGGGAGGACGATTCTCCCACGAGCAGTACTTC
.,TRBV19,TRBD1,TRBJ1-4,CASSQQGPAEKLFF,TGTGCCAGTAGTCAACAGGGGCCGGCTGAAAAACTGTTTTTT
.,TRBV7-2,TRBD1,TRBJ1-3,CASSSGTVGNTIYF,TGTGCCAGCAGCTCCGGGACAGTTGGAAACACCATATATTTT
.,TRBV27,.,TRBJ2-4,CASSWAGEDIQYF,TGTGCCAGCAGTTGGGCAGGGGAAGACATTCAGTACTTC
once,TRBV19,.,TRBJ1-2,CASSIGQSNYGYTF,TGTGCCAGTAGTATAGGACAGTCCAACTATGGCTACACCTTC
.,TRBV21-1,.,TRBJ2-2,CASSKRSSPGELFF,TGTGCCAGCAGCAAACGGTCGAGCCCCGGGGAGCTGTTTTTT
.,TRBV19,.,TRBJ2-2,CASMEGLNTGELFF,TGTGCCAGTATGGAGGGACTGAACACCGGGGAGCTGTTTTTT
.,TRBV7-9,TRBD1,TRBJ1-4,CASSLTGMGINEKLFF,TGTGCCAGCAGCTTGACAGGGATGGGGATAAATGAAAAACTGTTTTTT
.,TRBV4-1,.,TRBJ2-7,CASSPRVAGLSGDEQYF,TGCGCCAGCAGCCCCCGGGTCGCCGGTCTATCGGGAGACGAGCAGTACTTC
.,TRBV7-9,.,TRBJ1-3,CASSSSPPVTGGLHDTIYF,TGTGCCAGCAGCTCTTCCCCTCCTGTGACCGGTGGGCTGCATGACACCATATATTTT
few,TRBV13,.,TRBJ2-7,CASSFIRNSYEQYF,TGTGCCAGCAGCTTCATCAGGAATTCTTACGAGCAGTACTTC
.,TRBV16,.,TRBJ1-1,CASSQAGTEAFF,TGTGCCAGCAGCCAAGCTGGGACAGAAGCTTTCTTT
.,TRBV5-8,.,TRBJ1-4,CASSFSAGSVEKLFF,TGTGCCAGCAGCTTCTCGGCGGGATCAGTTGAAAAACTGTTTTTT
.,TRBV6-5,.,TRBJ2-7,CASSYSYGSGPYEQYF,TGTGCCAGCAGTTACTCGTACGGGAGTGGTCCCTACGAGCAGTACTTC
.,TRBV5-4,.,TRBJ1-1,CASSLGQARTEAFF,TGTGCCAGCAGCTTGGGGCAGGCTCGCACTGAAGCTTTCTTT
.,TRBV2,TRBD1,TRBJ1-1,CASSLVPGQWLSAFF,TGTGCCAGCAGCCTAGTGCCGGGACAGTGGCTCTCGGCTTTCTTT
.,TRBV19,.,TRBJ2-3,CASSIKTGTYSTDTQYF,TGTGCCAGTAGTATAAAAACCGGGACATATAGCACAGATACGCAGTATTTT
.,TRBV19,TRBD1,TRBJ1-2,CASSIYRDQGDYGYTF,TGTGCCAGTAGTATATATAGGGATCAGGGGGACTATGGCTACACCTTC
.,TRBV5-1,TRBD1,TRBJ1-3,CASSPGQGNKSGNTIYF,TGCGCCAGCAGCCCGGGACAGGGGAATAAGTCTGGAAACACCATATATTTT
.,TRBV14,.,TRBJ1-5,CASSRLWSQPQHF,TGTGCCAGCAGCCGGCTCTGGAGTCAGCCCCAGCATTTT
.,TRBV4-2,.,TRBJ2-7,CASSQEGARYEQYF,TGTGCCAGCAGCCAAGAGGGGGCGAGGTACGAGCAGTACTTC
.,TRBV29-1,TRBD1,TRBJ1-1,CSVAGTAIEAFF,TGCAGCGTTGCGGGGACAGCTATCGAAGCTTTCTTT
.,TRBV7-2,.,TRBJ2-2,CASSLVRGGELFF,TGTGCCAGCAGCTTAGTTAGGGGCGGGGAGCTGTTTTTT
.,TRBV24-1,TRBD1,TRBJ2-5,CATSESGTGVVETQYF,TGTGCCACCAGTGAATCCGGGACAGGGGTAGTGGAGACCCAGTACTTC
.,TRBV11-2,.,TRBJ2-7,CASSLRDIYEQYF,TGTGCCAGCAGCCTTAGGGACATTTACGAGCAGTACTTC
.,TRBV9,.,TRBJ2-1,CASSVADFGGDSEQFF,TGTGCCAGCAGCGTAGCGGATTTTGGAGGGGACAGTGAGCAGTTCTTC
.,TRBV7-6,TRBD1,TRBJ1-1,CASSLQGDTEAFF,TGTGCCAGCAGCCTACAGGGGGACACTGAAGCTTTCTTT
few,TRBV29-1,.,TRBJ1-1,CSVGSPGNTEAFF,TGCAGCGTTGGGTCCCCAGGGAACACTGAAGCTTTCTTT